The source of this T cell receptor (beta chain) is a study of T cells in Graves' hyperthyroidism and ophthalmopathy. The CDR3 regions of TCR beta were amplified from RNA transcripts. With the HTBI primer set, the TCR CDR3 went through a first round of RT-PCR. TCRdb recomputed calls from the multiplex PCR reads with MiXCR, one row per CDR3 protein. The sample has 500,000 or so distinct CDR3 sequences, under 20% seen once; the top ten hold roughly a sixth. Study-wide findings and caveats: A model using 13 V-J features told ophthalmopathy apart from stable hyperthyroidism. Among clonotypes expanded in thyroid above 0.001, most were also found in blood.

Isolation of PBMCs was performed on 8 to 10 ml fresh peripheral blood. This clonotype came up many times. Its cognate antigen is unknown. This TCR was sampled from a woman under 30 with Graves' ophthalmopathy. The sample was blood.

CDR3 protein: CASSSGSRTDTQYF. The CDR3 bases are TGTGCCAGCAGCTCAGGGAGTCGCACAGATACGCAGTATTTT. The chain is built from TRBV7-2 and TRBJ2-3; D possibly uses TRBD1 or TRBD2 (5 bases each). From germline, CDR1 is SGHTA and CDR2 FQGNSA. This CDR3 has 14 residues. Trimming removed 4 bases from V and 1 base from J, with 9 bases in between.